This entry lists 3 T cell receptor beta chains sequenced from one sample in a study of blood T cell repertoires in COVID-19. The repertoire was sequenced with immunoSEQ multiplex PCR; TCRdb's copy has only in-frame clones and lacks some. Here the sample spans about 150,000 clones, 80% to 90% being singletons. Specimen: peripheral blood. These receptors all come from a man at least 80 years old with acute or convalescent COVID-19.

The gene calls are TRBV9 and TRBJ1-3; D call uncertain. Germline V gene sequence: CDR1 SGDLS, CDR2 YYNGEE. Trimming took off 4 bases at V and 0 bases at J, with 14 bases between the two ends. This CDR3 contains 16 residues. The CDR3 nucleotides read TGTGCCAGCAGCACCCAAGGAGGAGCCTCTGGAAACACCATATATTTT. This encodes CASSTQGGASGNTIYF.

This chain joins TRBV12-3 or TRBV12-4 and TRBJ2-7; D is perhaps TRBD1 (5 bases). V was clipped by 3 bases and J by 4 bases, with 10 bases between them. This CDR3 is built from 13 residues. In nucleotides, the CDR3 is TGTGCCAGCAGTTTGAGGCAGGGTTACGAGCAGTACTTC. Its protein is CASSLRQGYEQYF.

The chain has TRBV6-5 and TRBJ2-1, with a tentative D call TRBD1 (5 bases). Germline values: CDR1 MNHEY, CDR2 SVGAGI. The CDR3 loop spans 12 amino acids. Trimming left V 5 bases short and J 6 bases short, with 8 bases between. CDR3 coding DNA: TGTGCCAGCAGTCGGACATCCAATGAGCAGTTCTTC. This codes for CASSRTSNEQFF.